These T cell receptor beta chains were read from a single sample in a study of CD8 T cells in ankylosing spondylitis. TCRdb processed the 5' RACE reads anew with MiXCR; each CDR3 protein has one entry. This sample has 100,000 to 150,000 distinct CDR3 sequences, with approximately 10% found just once. The specimen sequenced was blood, either unsorted or a sorted T cell fraction (not recorded which). The receptor set was obtained from a female donor with ankylosing spondylitis or in good health (not recorded which). CDR3s leave out the opening cysteine and the closing phenylalanine or tryptophan. Fields, in order: V gene, CDR3 protein.

v_gene: TRBV10-1; CDR3aa: ASSVRPGTATYEQY
v_gene: TRBV11-1; CDR3aa: ASSLSSGSVETQY
v_gene: TRBV5-1; CDR3aa: ASSLAIDTYNEQF
v_gene: TRBV5-1; CDR3aa: ASSPVAGMYNEQF
v_gene: TRBV6-1; CDR3aa: ASRADRVPSYNEQF
v_gene: TRBV5-4; CDR3aa: ASSKQGGSTDTQY
v_gene: TRBV5-1; CDR3aa: ASRGGRGYEQY
v_gene: TRBV5-5; CDR3aa: ASSLGTGYYGYT
v_gene: TRBV6-1; CDR3aa: ASGGQPQH
v_gene: TRBV10-3; CDR3aa: AIRTGTSGPSSYEQY
v_gene: TRBV29-1; CDR3aa: SVERGWTSGYNEQF